This record looks at one T cell receptor (beta chain) sequence and its context. The sample comes from a study of blood T cell repertoires in COVID-19. Turning to the study itself: COVID-19 samples collected from the United States, Italy and Spain covered acute and convalescent phases. T cells, B-cell-depleted T cells, or PBMCs provided the cDNA or gDNA that served as material.

J lost 4 bases, V lost 0 bases, and 5 bases had no gene match. The CDR3 consists of 17 residues. Germline CDR1 reads LNHDA; CDR2 reads SQIVND (reference sequence). Authors' data handling: Amplification with reference gene primers provided the estimates of nucleated cell counts. Sequencing was performed with immunoSEQ multiplex PCR; in TCRdb, only in-frame clones are kept and a portion is missing. V, J and clone size derive from that table, while D and trimming were established from the DNA sequence. The profile covers approximately 210,000 clones, with 92% appearing a single time and more than 0.95% taken by the ten largest.

This sequence was found in a man aged 25-45 years with acute or convalescent COVID-19. The genes are TRBV19 and TRBJ2-3, with TRBD2 matching over 12 bases. The sequenced sample was peripheral blood. CDR3 sequence reads: CASSIEPLAGGPDTQYF. DNA of the CDR3: TGTGCCAGTAGTATAGAGCCACTAGCGGGGGGCCCAGATACGCAGTATTTT.